The 2 T cell receptor beta chains below come from one sample, sequenced in a study of T cell responses to AZD1222 COVID-19 vaccine. Method: immunoSEQ multiplex PCR; TCRdb's copy keeps in-frame clones and lacks some. The repertoire includes about 150,000 clones, approximately 91% of them detected once, and 1.9% sits in the top ten. This material consisted of peripheral blood, taken 28 days after the second AZD1222 dose. The receptors shown here come from an adult who received the AZD1222 COVID-19 vaccine.

The rearrangement joins TRBV30 to TRBJ2-5; 9 bases align to TRBD1. With 3 bases clipped from V and 4 bases from J, the junction kept 6 bases outside the gene matches. Germline values: CDR1 GTSNPN, CDR2 SVGIG (reference sequence). The CDR3 totals 14 residues. The CDR3 region has the DNA TGTGCCTGGAGCGCCGGGACAGGGCCAGAGACCCAGTACTTC. This encodes CAWSAGTGPETQYF.

The rearrangement joins TRBV18 to TRBJ2-1, with 10 bases fitting TRBD2. The CDR3 covers 16 residues. The junction had 10 bases not matched to a gene; V was cut back by 3 bases and J by 8 bases. Per the germline V gene, CDR1 is KGHSH and CDR2 is LQKENI. The CDR3 DNA reads TGTGCCAGCTCACCCCAGGGAGCGGGAGGGCCGTATGAGCAGTTCTTC. Its translation: CASSPQGAGGPYEQFF.